The clone carrying this T cell receptor (beta chain) was observed a handful of times. Its antigen is not known. This record belongs to a study of beta chain features in type 1 diabetes. On the study more broadly: Sorted cells numbering under 140,000,000 were examined across all samples.

Every donor had blood drawn once into heparin, roughly 110 mL on average. Expressed TCRB transcripts got sequenced, as all isolated RNA was reverse transcribed. Only in-frame clones appear in the TCRdb table, and some are missing; sequencing was by immunoSEQ multiplex PCR. The sample contains 200,000 to 300,000 clones, roughly 21% of which appear only once. Study results and caveats: VDJ junctions sequenced from type 1 diabetes patients showed fewer insertions and more deletions. In every one of the four CD4+ subsets, TCRB CDR3s were moderately but significantly shorter in Type 1 diabetes patients.

Looked up from germline, CDR1 is SQVTM and CDR2 is ANQGSEA. The CDR3 contains 13 residues. V was clipped by 6 bases and J by 3 bases; unmatched bases: 7. The V gene is TRBV29-1, the J gene TRBJ1-1, with TRBD1 matching 7 bases. The origin of this receptor is a woman in her thirties or forties with type 1 diabetes. The sequenced sample was naive CD4+ T cells from blood. CDR3 DNA sequence: TGCAGCGTAAAGAGGGGGCAGGACACTGAAGCTTTCTTT. As protein: CSVKRGQDTEAFF. The variable domain in full, with the rest retrieved from reference TRBV29-1 and TRBJ1-1, is SAVISQKPSRDICQRGTSLTIQCQVDSQVTMMFWYRQQPGQSLTLIATANQGSEATYESGFVIDKFPISRPNLTFSTLTVSNMSPEDSSIYLCSVKRGQDTEAFFGQGTRLTVV.